The 20 T cell receptor beta chains below all came from one sample that was sequenced in a study of cytomegalovirus exposure and HLA in healthy donors (dated by TCRdb to about 2017). Library generation was performed with the immunoSEQ multiplex PCR assay. The multiplex PCR relied on a mix of 60 forward primers for TCR Vbeta segments and 13 reverse primers for TCR Jbeta segments. TCRdb took over this immuneACCESS table, retaining in-frame rearrangements with V and J assigned. Such tables are incomplete; in checked studies, under half of the missing clones stem from an unresolved V gene, and the remainder is unexplained. The sample profile shows approximately 88,000 clones; 60% to 85% of them were found once. The ten largest clones add up to less than 9.5% of the sample. Material: PBMCs. The receptors shown here come from a middle-aged man in good health and CMV-seropositive.

Points on this clone: Additional DNA sequences in this sample encode the identical CDR3. J is TRBJ1-2 and V is TRBV7-2; 10 bases are a match to TRBD1. The length of the CDR3 is 14 residues. Germline V gene data show CDR1 as SGHTA and CDR2 as FQGNSA. Unmatched junction bases numbered 4, after V lost 5 bases and J lost 4 bases. CDR3 region: CASSPGTGAYGYTF. The DNA for the CDR3 is TGTGCCAGCAGCCCAGGGACAGGGGCCTATGGCTACACCTTC.

This chain links TRBV4-3 with TRBJ2-1, with no clear D. This CDR3 is 17 amino acids long. Trimming removed 0 bases at V and 0 bases at J, with 12 bases between. In germline, CDR1 is LGHNA, CDR2 YSLEER. The CDR3 loop is CASSQDLLSPSYNEQFF. CDR3 coding DNA: TGCGCCAGCAGCCAAGATCTACTTAGCCCCTCCTACAATGAGCAGTTCTTC.

This clone has a handful of counts. The chain employs TRBV6-1 and TRBJ1-2; D is possibly TRBD1 (5 bases). Germline V lookup: CDR1 MNHNS, CDR2 SASEGT. Trimming stripped 2 bases from V and 4 bases from J, with 11 bases between. The CDR3 totals 14 residues. The CDR3: CASSESGGFYGYTF. CDR3 nucleotides: TGTGCCAGCAGTGAATCGGGGGGGTTCTATGGCTACACCTTC.

This chain uses TRBV30 with TRBJ1-2, with unresolved D. Germline V gene data show CDR1 as GTSNPN and CDR2 as SVGIG (reference sequence). The CDR3 covers 15 residues. The V end was cut by 2 bases, the J end by 0 bases, with 13 bases between. CDR3 loop: CAWSRVSGTNYGYTF. For the CDR3, the DNA is TGTGCCTGGAGTAGGGTTTCGGGGACTAACTATGGCTACACCTTC.

The chain uses TRBV19 and TRBJ1-5, with TRBD1 identical over 7 bases. V shed 6 bases and J 2 bases; nucleotides not matched to a gene: 4. CDR3 length: 14 amino acids. CDR1 and CDR2 (germline): LNHDA, SQIVND (reference sequence). CDR3 coding DNA: TGTGCCAGTAGCGAAACAGGGGGCAATCAGCCCCAGCATTTT. It is translated as CASSETGGNQPQHF.

The chain is built from TRBV30 and TRBJ2-5; D not certain. The germline V gene has CDR1 GTSNPN and CDR2 SVGIG (reference sequence). The CDR3 runs 13 residues. Trimming pared 1 base from V and 2 bases from J, leaving 8 bases between. This CDR3 reads CAWSGTLQETQYF. Written as DNA, the CDR3 is TGTGCCTGGAGTGGAACTTTACAAGAGACCCAGTACTTC.

V usage is TRBV7-9 and J usage is TRBJ2-3, with D maybe TRBD1 (6 bases). The CDR3 runs to 15 residues. CDR1 is SEHNR and CDR2 is FQNEAQ in the germline V gene (reference sequence). V was cut by 5 bases and J by 2 bases, with 14 bases left in between. As DNA, the CDR3 is TGTGCCAGCAGCCCGTTGACAGGCGCCACAGATACGCAGTATTTT. This gives the protein CASSPLTGATDTQYF.

The chain carries TRBV5-1 and TRBJ1-1; D unclear. CDR3 length: 13 residues. The V and J ends lost 1 base and 1 base respectively, with 5 bases between them. Germline lookup yields CDR1 SGHRS and CDR2 YFSETQ. The CDR3 reads CASSLIQNTEAFF. The CDR3 DNA reads as TGCGCCAGCAGCTTGATCCAGAACACTGAAGCTTTCTTT.

The V call is TRBV30, the J call TRBJ1-5, with D possibly TRBD1 on 6 matching bases. V lost 3 bases and J 4 bases, leaving 13 bases between the germline ends. Germline values: CDR1 GTSNPN, CDR2 SVGIG (reference sequence). This CDR3 is built from 14 residues. CDR3 DNA sequence: TGTGCCTGGAGACTACAGGGTCTTAATCAGCCCCAGCATTTT. This codes for CAWRLQGLNQPQHF.

The chain couples TRBV5-6 to TRBJ2-7; 8 bases fit TRBD1. The CDR3 is made up of 14 amino acids. The V segment lost 7 bases and the J segment 0 bases; nucleotides outside the gene matches: 6. Germline CDR1 and CDR2: SGHDT and YYEEEE. CDR3 amino acids: CASQPGTGSYEQYF. DNA for the CDR3: TGTGCCAGCCAACCCGGGACAGGCTCCTACGAGCAGTACTTC. The entire variable domain, with the rest obtained from reference TRBV5-6 and TRBJ2-7, is as follows: DAGVTQSPTHLIKTRGQQVTLRCSPKSGHDTVSWYQQALGQGPQFIFQYYEEEERQRGNFPDRFSGHQFPNYSSELNVNALLLGDSALYLCASQPGTGSYEQYFGPGTRLTVT.

The chain recombines TRBV2 with TRBJ2-1; maybe TRBD1 (6 bases). Trimming cost V 6 bases and J 8 bases, with 17 bases left between them. Germline V CDR1 and CDR2: SNHLY, FYNNEI. CDR3 size: 14 residues. CDR3: CASRRGRGLDEQFF. The CDR3 nucleotides read TGTGCCAGCAGGAGAGGCAGGGGTTTGGATGAGCAGTTCTTC.

The chain combines TRBV30 with TRBJ1-2, with 7 bases fitting TRBD1. Per the germline V gene, CDR1 is GTSNPN and CDR2 is SVGIG (reference sequence). J gave up 6 bases and V 2 bases, and 9 bases lay outside the gene matches. The CDR3 runs 14 residues. The CDR3 nucleotides are TGTGCCTGGAGTACCTTTAGACAGGGACATGGCTACACCTTC. Its translation: CAWSTFRQGHGYTF.

The rearrangement joins TRBV28 to TRBJ1-1; D is unclear. This CDR3 comprises 11 residues. Germline lookup yields CDR1 MDHEN and CDR2 SYDVKM. Trimming cost V 6 bases and J 2 bases, with 4 bases left between them. This chain's CDR3 is CASSSNTEAFF. The CDR3 DNA sequence: TGTGCCAGCAGCTCCAACACTGAAGCTTTCTTT.

The chain is built from TRBV7-3 and TRBJ2-7; 7 nucleotides agree with TRBD1. Germline CDR1 SGHTA, CDR2 FQGTGA. The CDR3 covers 14 residues. After removal of 5 bases from V and 1 base from J, the junction contained 5 bases not matched to a gene. The CDR3 loop is CASSPWTGSYEQYF. In nucleotides, the CDR3 is TGTGCCAGCAGCCCCTGGACAGGTTCCTACGAGCAGTACTTC.

V gene TRBV7-9 combines with J gene TRBJ2-1; 14 bases fit TRBD2. Germline loops: CDR1 SEHNR, CDR2 FQNEAQ (reference sequence). The junction had 8 bases not matched to a gene; V was cut back by 5 bases and J by 5 bases. The CDR3 is 17 residues long. DNA for the CDR3: TGTGCCAGCAGCCCCCGGACTAGCGGGGGGCTTAACAATGAGCAGTTCTTC. Encoded protein: CASSPRTSGGLNNEQFF. The whole variable domain, remainder taken from reference TRBV7-9 and TRBJ2-1, is DTGVSQNPRHKITKRGQNVTFRCDPISEHNRLYWYRQTLGQGPEFLTYFQNEAQLEKSRLLSDRFSAERPKGSFSTLEIQRTEQGDSAMYLCASSPRTSGGLNNEQFFGPGTRLTVL.

V is TRBV29-1 and J is TRBJ1-3, with D hard to call. Trimming cost V 4 bases and J 0 bases, with 7 bases left between them. From germline, CDR1 is SQVTM and CDR2 ANQGSEA. CDR3 length equals 13 residues. CDR3 protein: CSVALNSGNTIYF. The CDR3, as DNA: TGCAGCGTTGCACTGAACTCTGGAAACACCATATATTTT. The whole variable domain, filled in from reference TRBV29-1 and TRBJ1-3, reads SAVISQKPSRDICQRGTSLTIQCQVDSQVTMMFWYRQQPGQSLTLIATANQGSEATYESGFVIDKFPISRPNLTFSTLTVSNMSPEDSSIYLCSVALNSGNTIYFGEGSWLTVV.

The chain joins TRBV27 to TRBJ1-2; 7 positions match TRBD1. The CDR3 is made up of 16 amino acids. The germline V gene encodes CDR1 MNHEY and CDR2 SMNVEV (reference sequence). V shed 5 bases and J 1 base; nucleotides not matched to a gene: 10. The CDR3 loop reads CASSPGQALVNYGYTF. The CDR3 DNA reads TGTGCCAGCAGTCCTGGACAGGCCCTCGTTAACTATGGCTACACCTTC.

The chain uses TRBV6-5 and TRBJ1-4, with 9 nucleotides matching TRBD1. The CDR3 extends over 12 amino acids. The junction had 0 bases not matched to a gene; V was cut back by 5 bases and J by 8 bases. From germline, CDR1 is MNHEY and CDR2 SVGAGI. The CDR3 DNA sequence: TGTGCCAGCAGTGACAGGGGGGAAAAACTGTTTTTT. Translation: CASSDRGEKLFF.

The V and J genes are TRBV10-3 and TRBJ1-2; D perhaps matches TRBD1 (6 bases). The germline V gene encodes CDR1 ENHRY and CDR2 SYGVKD. V dropped 6 bases and J dropped 8 bases, with 13 bases sitting between them. The CDR3 loop spans 12 amino acids. CDR3 sequence: CAIRTDTGGYTF. The CDR3 nucleotides are TGTGCCATCAGAACAGATACAGGGGGCTACACCTTC.

In its sample, this clone is medium-sized (0.01 to 0.1%). The chain recombines TRBV28 with TRBJ2-5; TRBD2 matches at 12 bases. CDR1 and CDR2 from the germline V gene are MDHEN and SYDVKM. V lost 2 bases to trimming and J lost 4 bases; unmatched junction nucleotides: 11. CDR3 length: 18 residues. CDR3 sequence (DNA): TGTGCCAGCAGTTTAAGGGCTAGCGGGGGGGCGAGTGGAGAGACCCAGTACTTC. This encodes CASSLRASGGASGETQYF.